This T cell receptor beta chain is drawn from a study of blood T cell repertoires in COVID-19. In the study overall: Sites in the United States, Italy and Spain provided acute and convalescent COVID-19 samples.

Authors' methods: Estimates of nucleated cell counts were drawn from the amplification of reference gene primers. The assay was immunoSEQ multiplex PCR, and TCRdb's table has in-frame clones only and misses some. V, J and clone size reflect that table, while D and trimming were determined from the DNA. This sample has about 100,000 clones, with about nine tenths found just once. This CDR3 is built from 18 residues. The germline V gene encodes CDR1 LNHNV and CDR2 YYDKDF (reference sequence). V was clipped by 1 base and J by 1 base, with 19 bases between them. Sequencing was performed on peripheral blood. This receptor was obtained from a man younger than 35 with acute or convalescent COVID-19. The rearrangement links TRBV15 to TRBJ2-5; tentatively, D is TRBD2 (6 bases). The chain's CDR3 is CATSRGGRAGRFQETQYF. For the CDR3, the DNA is TGTGCCACCAGCAGAGGGGGCAGGGCGGGACGGTTCCAAGAGACCCAGTACTTC.